The rows below give T cell receptor beta chains drawn from one sample of a study of long-term antiretroviral therapy in people with HIV. Clones were read by immunoSEQ multiplex PCR, and TCRdb kept only the in-frame ones, dropping some. Counted here are approximately 20,000 clones, roughly 78% occurring once; the ten biggest clones make up roughly a tenth. Sample: unsorted PBMCs, taken 4.1 years after starting antiretroviral therapy. Every receptor here comes from a woman aged 40 to 50 with HIV. CDR3s include the opening cysteine and the closing phenylalanine or tryptophan. D genes are given only for firm matches. Some rows have no size entry. The others give once, few or many, or a class for an expanded clone.

length: 13
V: TRBV7-9
size: NA
D: NA
J: TRBJ2-7
CDR3: CASEEGLHYEQYF
DNA: TGTGCCAGCGAGGAGGGACTTCACTACGAGCAGTACTTC

length: 14
V: TRBV6-1
size: NA
D: NA
J: TRBJ2-1
CDR3: CASSSLAGFNEQFF
DNA: TGTGCCAGCAGTTCCCTAGCTGGGTTCAATGAGCAGTTCTTC

length: 15
V: TRBV19
size: NA
D: NA
J: TRBJ2-5
CDR3: CASSIGTDLQETQYF
DNA: TGTGCCAGTAGTATAGGAACAGACCTCCAAGAGACCCAGTACTTC

length: 15
V: TRBV30
size: NA
D: NA
J: TRBJ1-2
CDR3: CAWSYPPVGNYGYTF
DNA: TGTGCCTGGAGTTACCCCCCGGTTGGAAACTATGGCTACACCTTC

length: 16
V: TRBV30
size: NA
D: NA
J: TRBJ2-4
CDR3: CAWSVQGYTLKNIQYF
DNA: TGTGCCTGGAGTGTACAGGGCTATACCCTGAAAAACATTCAGTACTTC

length: 15
V: TRBV12-5
size: few
D: NA
J: TRBJ1-1
CDR3: CASGLGGTEDTEAFF
DNA: TGTGCTAGTGGTTTGGGAGGGACGGAGGACACTGAAGCTTTCTTT

length: 16
V: TRBV4-1
size: few
D: TRBD1
J: TRBJ1-6
CDR3: CASSQEQGRYNSPLHF
DNA: TGCGCCAGCAGCCAAGAACAGGGGCGATATAATTCACCCCTCCACTTT

length: 12
V: TRBV9
size: NA
D: NA
J: TRBJ2-7
CDR3: CASSGSSYEQYF
DNA: TGTGCCAGCAGCGGGAGTTCCTACGAGCAGTACTTC

length: 16
V: TRBV19
size: once
D: NA
J: TRBJ2-2
CDR3: CASRRLLASDTGELFF
DNA: TGTGCCAGTAGGAGACTTCTAGCTTCAGACACCGGGGAGCTGTTTTTT

length: 13
V: TRBV19
size: NA
D: NA
J: TRBJ1-1
CDR3: CASSPVPGTEAFF
DNA: TGTGCCAGTAGTCCGGTACCTGGGACTGAAGCTTTCTTT